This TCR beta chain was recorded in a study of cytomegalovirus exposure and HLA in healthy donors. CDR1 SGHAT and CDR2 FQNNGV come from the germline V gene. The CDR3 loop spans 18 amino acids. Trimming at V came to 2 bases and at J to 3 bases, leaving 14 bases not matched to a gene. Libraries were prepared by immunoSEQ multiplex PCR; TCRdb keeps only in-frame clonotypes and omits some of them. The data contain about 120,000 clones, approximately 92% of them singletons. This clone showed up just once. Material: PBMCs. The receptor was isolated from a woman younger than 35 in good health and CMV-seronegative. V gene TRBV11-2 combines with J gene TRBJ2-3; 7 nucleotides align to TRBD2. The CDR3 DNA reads TGTGCCAGCAGCTTATTCGGTCCGCGCGGGAGAGAGACAGATACGCAGTATTTT. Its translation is CASSLFGPRGRETDTQYF. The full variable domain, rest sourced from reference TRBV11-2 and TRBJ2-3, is EAGVAQSPRYKIIEKRQSVAFWCNPISGHATLYWYQQILGQGPKLLIQFQNNGVVDDSQLPKDRFSAERLKGVDSTLKIQPAKLEDSAVYLCASSLFGPRGRETDTQYFGPGTRLTVL.